This TCR beta chain comes out of a study of blood T cell repertoires in COVID-19. Study context: Sample material is recorded as cDNA or gDNA derived from T cells, B-cell-depleted T cells, or PBMCs.

This clone has more than one count but fewer than ten. Donors were grouped by their self-reported clinical history. Before being deemed recovered, Cohort 3 donors had two negative PCRs, clearance, or symptom resolution. The assay was immunoSEQ multiplex PCR, and TCRdb's table has in-frame clones only and misses some. Among nearly 350,000 clones listed, 87% were seen once. The receptor's source is a young woman who had recovered from COVID-19. The specimen was PBMCs or T cells enriched from blood (not recorded which).

The chain's CDR3 is CASSPGGSGNTIYF. CDR3 nucleotide sequence: TGCGCCAGCAGCCCAGGGGGATCTGGAAACACCATATATTTT. The V call is TRBV5-1, the J call TRBJ1-3; TRBD1 matches at 7 bases. This CDR3 comprises 14 residues. CDR1 is SGHRS and CDR2 is YFSETQ in the germline V gene. V was pared by 4 bases and J by 1 base, with 2 bases of the junction left unmatched.